The source of this T cell receptor beta chain is a study of early T cells in non-severe SARS-CoV-2 infection. This clonotype occurred a few times. In TCRdb, the 5' RACE reads were re-called with MiXCR into one record per CDR3 protein. The profile covers about 90,000 distinct CDR3 sequences, with less than 15% appearing a single time and roughly 4.5% taken by the ten largest. The starting material was whole blood, obtained at baseline. This clonotype was sampled from an adult who was a healthcare worker with PCR-confirmed SARS-CoV-2 infection or an uninfected control (not recorded which).

The CDR3 DNA follows: TGTGCCAGCTCACCTCCGGATAACTATGGCTACACCTTC. Translation: CASSPPDNYGYTF. V usage is TRBV18 and J usage is TRBJ1-2; D gene uncertain. Trimming took off 3 bases at V and 1 base at J, with 6 bases between the two ends. CDR1 and CDR2 from the germline V gene are KGHSH and LQKENI. CDR3 size: 13 residues.